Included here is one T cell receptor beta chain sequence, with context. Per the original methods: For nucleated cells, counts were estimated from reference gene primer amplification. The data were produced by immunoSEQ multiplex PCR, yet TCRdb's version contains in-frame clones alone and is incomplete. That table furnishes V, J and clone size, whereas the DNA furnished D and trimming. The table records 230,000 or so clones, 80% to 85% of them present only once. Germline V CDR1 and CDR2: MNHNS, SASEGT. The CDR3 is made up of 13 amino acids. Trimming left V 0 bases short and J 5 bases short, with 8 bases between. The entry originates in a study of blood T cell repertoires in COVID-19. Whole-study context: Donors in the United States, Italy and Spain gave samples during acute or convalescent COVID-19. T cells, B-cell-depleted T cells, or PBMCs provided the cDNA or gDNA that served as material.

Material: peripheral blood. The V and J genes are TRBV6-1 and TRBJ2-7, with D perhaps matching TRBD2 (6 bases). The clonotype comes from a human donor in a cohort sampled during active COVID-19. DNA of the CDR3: TGTGCCAGCAGTGAAGCATGGAGGGACGAGCAGTACTTC. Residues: CASSEAWRDEQYF.